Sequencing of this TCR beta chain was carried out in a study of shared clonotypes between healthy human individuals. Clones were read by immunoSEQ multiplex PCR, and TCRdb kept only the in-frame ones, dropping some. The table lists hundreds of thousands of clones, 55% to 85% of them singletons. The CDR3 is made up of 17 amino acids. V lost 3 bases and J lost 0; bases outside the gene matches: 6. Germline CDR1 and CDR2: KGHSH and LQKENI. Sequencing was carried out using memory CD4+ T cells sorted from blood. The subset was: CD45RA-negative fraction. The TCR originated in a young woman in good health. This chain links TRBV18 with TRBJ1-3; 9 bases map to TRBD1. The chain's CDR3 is CASSPRQGDYSGNTIYF. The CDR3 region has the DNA TGTGCCAGCTCACCGAGACAGGGGGACTACTCTGGAAACACCATATATTTT.